A selection of T cell receptor beta chains follows, all from one sample in a study of T cells in Graves' hyperthyroidism and ophthalmopathy. MiXCR was run by TCRdb on the multiplex PCR reads, yielding one entry per CDR3 protein. The sample carries nearly 600,000 distinct CDR3 sequences, approximately 15% recorded once. What was sequenced was blood. Receptor source: a woman younger than 30 with Graves' ophthalmopathy. CDR3s include the opening cysteine and the closing phenylalanine or tryptophan. The D gene is left open where the match is weak. Clone size is not always given. Where it is, it says once, few, many or a class for expanded clones.

V	D	size	J	DNA	CDR3
TRBV30	TRBD1	-	TRBJ2-2	TGTGCCTGCCCTGGGTCACAGGGGGCGACCGGGGAGCTGTTTTTT	CACPGSQGATGELFF
TRBV27	-	many	TRBJ2-2	TGTGCCAGCAGTCCCCAAGTAATGCGCGTAAACACCGGGGAGCTGTTTTTT	CASSPQVMRVNTGELFF
TRBV6-1	TRBD2	few	TRBJ2-1	TGTGCCAGCCTTCTAGCGGGTTCCTACAATGAGCAGTTCTTC	CASLLAGSYNEQFF
TRBV5-1	-	few	TRBJ2-7	TGCGCCAGCAGCTTGGCCCCCACCGGGCAGTCGGGCTCCTACGAGCAGTACTTC	CASSLAPTGQSGSYEQYF
TRBV7-3	-	many	TRBJ2-7	TGTGCCAGCAGCTTTTCGGGACGGAATGAGCAGTACTTC	CASSFSGRNEQYF
TRBV6-1	TRBD1	many	TRBJ2-6	TGTGCCAGCATAGGGATCCCGGGACAGGGGGCATCTGGGGCCAACGTCCTGACTTTC	CASIGIPGQGASGANVLTF
TRBV18	-	many	TRBJ2-7	TGTGCCAGCTCACTTCACGTGGGGGGCTACGAGCAGTACTTC	CASSLHVGGYEQYF
TRBV6-9	-	-	TRBJ2-3	TGTGCCAGCAGTTCAGGGGCACGTATAGGGACAGATACGCAGTATTTT	CASSSGARIGTDTQYF
TRBV4-3	-	-	TRBJ1-3	TGCGCCAGCAGCCAAGAATCCTCTCCTGGAAACACCATATATTTT	CASSQESSPGNTIYF
TRBV5-1	TRBD1	many	TRBJ2-3	TGCGCCAGCAGCCCGACACAGGGGGATTACACAGATACGCAGTATTTT	CASSPTQGDYTDTQYF
TRBV29-1	-	few	TRBJ2-3	TGCAGCGTTCCACAGGGTGGGTGGGATACGCAGTATTTT	CSVPQGGWDTQYF
TRBV7-8	-	many	TRBJ2-1	TGTGCCAGCAGCCATCCCGGGACCTCTCCCCACAATGAGCAGTTCTTC	CASSHPGTSPHNEQFF
TRBV4-3	-	-	TRBJ2-7	TGCGCCAGCAGCCAAGATGTGACAGCGAGCTCCTACGAGCAGTACTTC	CASSQDVTASSYEQYF
TRBV3-1	-	few	TRBJ1-5	TGTGCCAGCAGCCAATTAGGAGGGGCCGGAGGCAATCAGCCCCAGCATTTT	CASSQLGGAGGNQPQHF
TRBV10-1	TRBD1	-	TRBJ2-7	TGCGCCAGCAGTGAGGAGATCCAGGGGGCGCGGAAAACCTACGAGCAGTACTTC	CASSEEIQGARKTYEQYF
TRBV12-3/TRBV12-4	-	many	TRBJ1-2	TGTGCCAGCAGTTCGGAGCTCTATGGCTACACCTTC	CASSSELYGYTF
TRBV6-5	TRBD2	-	TRBJ2-7	TGTGCCAGCAGTTATGGGACTAGCGGGAACCCCTACGAGCAGTACTTC	CASSYGTSGNPYEQYF
TRBV10-3	-	many	TRBJ2-3	TGTGCCATCAGTGAGTCGGGGGGGCCGTCAGGCACAGATACGCAGTATTTT	CAISESGGPSGTDTQYF
TRBV12-3/TRBV12-4	TRBD2	many	TRBJ2-3	TGTGCCAGCAGTTCCGGAGGGGGAATAGCGGGACCCCCAGATACGCAGTATTTT	CASSSGGGIAGPPDTQYF
TRBV4-1	-	many	TRBJ2-5	TGCGCCAGCAGCCTCTACTCCCCGGCCCAACAGACCCAGTACTTC	CASSLYSPAQQTQYF
TRBV20-1	TRBD2	many	TRBJ2-7	TGCAGTGCTGGGGGGACTAGCGGAGCCTACGAGCAGTACTTC	CSAGGTSGAYEQYF
TRBV6-2/TRBV6-3	TRBD1	many	TRBJ2-7	TGTGCCAGTCACAGGGGGATCGCCCCCTACGAGCAGTACTTC	CASHRGIAPYEQYF
TRBV27	-	-	TRBJ1-6	TGTGCCACCTCTGGCGTCAGGGCCCCTAGGGATTCACCCCTCCACTTT	CATSGVRAPRDSPLHF
TRBV27	TRBD2	many	TRBJ2-7	TGTGCCAGCAGTTTAAGAGCGGGAGTAATGTACGAGCAGTACTTC	CASSLRAGVMYEQYF
TRBV7-2	-	few	TRBJ2-7	TGTGCCAGCAGCTTAGCCGGCGGGCCTAACTCCTACGAGCAGTACTTC	CASSLAGGPNSYEQYF
TRBV28	-	many	TRBJ2-7	TGTGCCAGCAATCAGGGGTACGAGCAGTACTTC	CASNQGYEQYF
TRBV11-2	TRBD2	many	TRBJ2-3	TGTGCCAGCAGCTTAGAGCTTAGCGGGAGAGGAGATACGCAGTATTTT	CASSLELSGRGDTQYF
TRBV24-1	-	many	TRBJ2-1	TGTGCCACCAGTGATTTGACAGGCGATTGGAGGGGCAATGAGCAGTTCTTC	CATSDLTGDWRGNEQFF
TRBV20-1	TRBD1	once	TRBJ1-1	TGCAGTGCTAGAGAAAAGGGACAGATTTACACTGAAGCCTTCTTT	CSAREKGQIYTEAFF
TRBV7-2	TRBD2	many	TRBJ2-1	TGTGCCAGCAGCCCTACTAGCGGGGGTTACAATGAGCAGTTCTTC	CASSPTSGGYNEQFF
TRBV5-1	TRBD2	many	TRBJ2-1	TGCGCCAGCACCCCCACTAGCGGGCGATACAATGAGCAGTTCTTC	CASTPTSGRYNEQFF
TRBV28	-	many	TRBJ1-1	TGTGCCAGCAGCCTGATTGGTGGGGGCAGGGTCACTGAAGCTTTCTTT	CASSLIGGGRVTEAFF
TRBV19	TRBD2	-	TRBJ2-7	TGTGCCAGTAGCGCTAGCGGGAGGGATACCTCCTACGAGCAGTACTTC	CASSASGRDTSYEQYF
TRBV28	TRBD1	-	TRBJ2-7	TGTGCCAGCAGTGCCGCCGGGACAGGGGGCCCCTACGAGCAGTACTTC	CASSAAGTGGPYEQYF
TRBV29-1	-	-	TRBJ2-7	TGCAGCGTTGAGACAGGTGTCTCCTACGAGCAGTACTTC	CSVETGVSYEQYF
TRBV20-1	-	-	TRBJ2-4	TGCAGTGCTAGAGAACTACCTGGGAACATTCAGTACTTC	CSARELPGNIQYF
TRBV9	TRBD2	few	TRBJ2-2	TGTGCCAGCAGCGTTTCAGGACTAGCGACCGGGGAGCTGTTTTTT	CASSVSGLATGELFF
TRBV7-3	TRBD2	-	TRBJ2-1	TGTGCCAGCAGCCCAGGACTAGCGGGAGCCTACGAGCAGTTCTTC	CASSPGLAGAYEQFF
TRBV7-3	-	many	TRBJ1-3	TGTGCCAGCAGCCTCTCTGCGGGGGGTTCTGGAAACACCATATATTTT	CASSLSAGGSGNTIYF
TRBV9	-	-	TRBJ1-3	TGTGCCAGCAGCGTAGCAGGGGCGCGGGGAAACACCATATATTTT	CASSVAGARGNTIYF
TRBV5-6	-	-	TRBJ1-4	TGTGCCAGCAGCTGGCGGAGCGAAAAACTGTTTTTT	CASSWRSEKLFF
TRBV3-1	TRBD1	many	TRBJ2-1	TGTGCCAGCAGCCCGACAGGGGGCAGGTACTTTGAGCAGTTCTTC	CASSPTGGRYFEQFF
TRBV5-1	-	many	TRBJ1-5	TGCGCCAGCCGTGAGGGGGTTGGAGGTCAGCCCCAGCATTTT	CASREGVGGQPQHF
TRBV7-9	-	many	TRBJ1-6	TGTGCCAGCAGCCGGCTTCGGGCGGGTATTACGTCACCCCTCCACTTT	CASSRLRAGITSPLHF
TRBV27	-	many	TRBJ1-2	TGTGCCAGCAGTTTTCGGGACCTCCGTGGCTACACCTTC	CASSFRDLRGYTF
TRBV30	TRBD2	many	TRBJ2-3	TGTGCCTGGAGTGCACTAGCGGGAGTCGGAGATACGCAGTATTTT	CAWSALAGVGDTQYF
TRBV9	-	-	TRBJ1-2	TGTGCCAGCAGCGTAGCTACGGACTATGGCTACACCTTC	CASSVATDYGYTF